This T cell receptor (beta chain) comes out of a study of T-cell memory formation after mild COVID-19. V gave up 2 bases and J gave up 2 bases, with 12 bases separating them. This CDR3 comprises 16 residues. Whole-study findings and limits: Memory from before infection featured some responding clones, which suggests cross-reactive memory joined.

TCRdb re-called the 5' RACE reads with MiXCR, one entry per CDR3 protein. The sample includes 170,000 or so distinct CDR3 sequences, about 21% of them seen just once. Comments on this clonotype: Its cognate antigen is unknown.

The source is an adult woman who had mild COVID-19 (a few samples of this study predate the infection). Cell type and time point are not known. This chain links TRBV12-3 or TRBV12-4 with TRBJ2-2; no clear D gene. The source material was PBMCs or a T cell subset sorted from them (not recorded which). As DNA, the CDR3 is TGTGCCAGCAGTTTATTCTTGTCTTCTAACACCGGGGAGCTGTTTTTT. As protein: CASSLFLSSNTGELFF.